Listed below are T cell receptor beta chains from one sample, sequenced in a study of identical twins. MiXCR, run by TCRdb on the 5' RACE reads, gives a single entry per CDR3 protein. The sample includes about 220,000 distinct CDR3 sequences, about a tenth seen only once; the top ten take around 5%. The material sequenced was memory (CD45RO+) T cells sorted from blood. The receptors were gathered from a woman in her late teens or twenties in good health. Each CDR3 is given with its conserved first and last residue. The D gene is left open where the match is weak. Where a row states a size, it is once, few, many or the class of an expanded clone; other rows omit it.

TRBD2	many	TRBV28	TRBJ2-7	TGTGCCAGCCGGGGGGGGACAACTTCCTACGAGCAGTACTTC	CASRGGTTSYEQYF
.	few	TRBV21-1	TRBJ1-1	TGTGCCCCACCTCGGGGGCGAAACACTGAAGCTTTCTTT	CAPPRGRNTEAFF
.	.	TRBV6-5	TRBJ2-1	TGTGCCAGCAGTTACGCAGGCCCCTACAATGAGCAGTTCTTC	CASSYAGPYNEQFF
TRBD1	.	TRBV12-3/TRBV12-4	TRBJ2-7	TGTGCCAGCAGCCCGACAGGGCCCAGTCGCGAGCAGTACTTC	CASSPTGPSREQYF
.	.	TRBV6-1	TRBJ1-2	TGTGCCAGCAGGCCCAACTTACAGAGATATGGCTACACCTTC	CASRPNLQRYGYTF
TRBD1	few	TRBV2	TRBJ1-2	TGTGCCAGCAGCGGACAGGGGGCGAACTATGGCTACACCTTC	CASSGQGANYGYTF
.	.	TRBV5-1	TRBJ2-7	TGCGCCAGCAGCCTAGAAAGTGGCGCCTACGAGCAGTACTTC	CASSLESGAYEQYF
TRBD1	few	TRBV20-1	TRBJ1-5	TGCAGCGCACCGACAGGGGCAAATCAGCCCCAGCATTTT	CSAPTGANQPQHF
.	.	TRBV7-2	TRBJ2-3	TGTGCCAGCAGCCCCCCAATTGGTACCCAAGGCGCAGATACGCAGTATTTT	CASSPPIGTQGADTQYF
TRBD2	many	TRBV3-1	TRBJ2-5	TGTGCCAGCAGTAAAGGACTAGAACAAGAGACCCAGTACTTC	CASSKGLEQETQYF
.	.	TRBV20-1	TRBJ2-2	TGCAGTGCTAGTCTAGCCATTTCCGGGGAGCTGTTTTTT	CSASLAISGELFF
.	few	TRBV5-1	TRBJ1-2	TGCGCCAGCAGCTTGGGACTTGACTATGGCTACACCTTC	CASSLGLDYGYTF
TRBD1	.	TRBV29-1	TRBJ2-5	TGCAGCGTCCCGGGACAGCTCCAAGAGACCCAGTACTTC	CSVPGQLQETQYF
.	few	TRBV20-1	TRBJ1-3	TGCAGTGCTAACGGACACCACTCTGGAAACACCATATATTTT	CSANGHHSGNTIYF
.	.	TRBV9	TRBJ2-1	TGTGCCAGCAGCGTAGATGGAGAGAATGAGCAGTTCTTC	CASSVDGENEQFF
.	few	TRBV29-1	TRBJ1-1	TGCAGCGTTTCAGCCAGACTCAACACTGAAGCTTTCTTT	CSVSARLNTEAFF
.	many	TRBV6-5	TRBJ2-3	TGTGCCAGCAGTTTCATTCACCCCTCACAGGGAGATACGCAGTATTTT	CASSFIHPSQGDTQYF
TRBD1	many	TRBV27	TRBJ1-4	TGTGCCAGCAGTGTAGACAGGGGGCACGGAAAACTGTTTTTT	CASSVDRGHGKLFF
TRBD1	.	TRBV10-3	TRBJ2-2	TGTGCCATCAGCCGTCCGACAGGGACCACCGGGGAGCTGTTTTTT	CAISRPTGTTGELFF
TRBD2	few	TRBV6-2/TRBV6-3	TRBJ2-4	TGTGCCAGCAGTTACCCGTCATCCGGGACTAGCGGGAGCTGGGCCAAAAACATTCAGTACTTC	CASSYPSSGTSGSWAKNIQYF
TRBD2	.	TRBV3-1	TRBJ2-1	TGTGCCAGCAGCCATGCTAGCGGGAGAACGACCTACAATGAGCAGTTCTTC	CASSHASGRTTYNEQFF
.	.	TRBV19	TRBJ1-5	TGTGCCAGTAATGACAGGTTCGGCAATCAGCCCCAGCATTTT	CASNDRFGNQPQHF
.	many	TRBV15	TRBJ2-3	TGTGCCACCCGTTCCCCAGTCACAGATACGCAGTATTTT	CATRSPVTDTQYF
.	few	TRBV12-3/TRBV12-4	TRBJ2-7	TGTGCCAGCAGTCTGGAAGGGCCCCTCTACGAGCAGTACTTC	CASSLEGPLYEQYF
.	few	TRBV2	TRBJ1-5	TGTGCCAGCAGGGACACGGGGGTCAATCAGCCCCAGCATTTT	CASRDTGVNQPQHF
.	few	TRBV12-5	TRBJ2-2	TGTGCTAGTGGTTTGGTATTAGGGGACGCCGGGGAGCTGTTTTTT	CASGLVLGDAGELFF
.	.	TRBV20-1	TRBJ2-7	TGCAGTGCCCTTAGCTACGAGCAGTACTTC	CSALSYEQYF
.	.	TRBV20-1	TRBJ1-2	TGCAGTGCTAGAGATATTAAGGGTTACCATGGCTACACCTTC	CSARDIKGYHGYTF
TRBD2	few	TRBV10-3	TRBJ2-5	TGTGCCATCAGTGAGAATTTGCGGGGGTCTCAAGAGACCCAGTACTTC	CAISENLRGSQETQYF
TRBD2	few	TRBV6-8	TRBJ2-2	TGTGCCAGCAGTTACTCGAACCCCCTAAGCGGCGGGAGGGCCGTGAATTTAATCGGGGAGCTGTTTTTT	CASSYSNPLSGGRAVNLIGELFF
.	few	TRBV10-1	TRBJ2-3	TGCGCCAGCAGTGACCAAAACACAGATACGCAGTATTTT	CASSDQNTDTQYF
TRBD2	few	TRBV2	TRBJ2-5	TGTGCCAGCAGTGGGACTAGCTTGGAGGAGACCCAGTACTTC	CASSGTSLEETQYF
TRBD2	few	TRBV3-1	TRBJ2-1	TGTGCCAGCAGCCAAGCGGCTAGCGGGGGGGCAGCGAAGCAGTTCTTC	CASSQAASGGAAKQFF
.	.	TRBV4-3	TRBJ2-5	TGCGCCAGCAGCTTATACTCGACGGACCGAGAGACCCAGTACTTC	CASSLYSTDRETQYF
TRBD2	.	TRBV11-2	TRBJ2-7	TGTGCCAGCAGTGGAGGGAGGGTCCCCTACGAGCAGTACTTC	CASSGGRVPYEQYF
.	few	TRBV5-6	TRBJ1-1	TGTGCCAGCAGCTTGCCGGGGCGCACTGAAGCTTTCTTT	CASSLPGRTEAFF
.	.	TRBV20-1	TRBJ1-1	TGCAGTGCTAGCTTTGGTAATTCGAACACTGAAGCTTTCTTT	CSASFGNSNTEAFF
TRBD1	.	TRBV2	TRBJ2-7	TGTGCCAGCACCTGGGACAGGGGACCGGACGAGCAGTACTTC	CASTWDRGPDEQYF
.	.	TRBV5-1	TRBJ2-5	TGCGCCAGCAGCTTGGTGGCGGAGCAAATGGGGACCCAGTACTTC	CASSLVAEQMGTQYF
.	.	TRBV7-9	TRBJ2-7	TGTGCCAGCAGCAGTACAGGGATCGCTACCTACGAGCAGTACTTC	CASSSTGIATYEQYF